The present entry profiles one T cell receptor (beta chain) with its context. Germline V gene sequence: CDR1 MGHRA, CDR2 YSYEKL. The CDR3 length is 14 residues. Trimming took 3 bases from V and 7 from J, leaving 15 bases between them. This sample is part of a study of Ad26.COV2.S vaccination and SARS-CoV-2 variants. Data came from immunoSEQ multiplex PCR; TCRdb stores just in-frame clones and leaves some out. The sample carries 410,000 or so clones, approximately 92% recorded once. Regarding treatment: 15 to 20 received Ad26.COV2.S at low or high dose, single or two shots; about 5 received placebo; per-sample allocation not given. Samples were taken on day 63 after the first vaccine or placebo injection.

The chain couples TRBV4-1 to TRBJ1-1; possibly TRBD1 for D (6 bases). This sequence was found in a person aged 18 to 59 who received the Ad26.COV2.S COVID-19 vaccine or a placebo. The sample consisted of peripheral blood, taken in a trial of Ad26.COV2.S vaccine versus placebo. The CDR3 loop reads CASSQRSQDSEAFF. The CDR3 nucleotides read TGCGCCAGCAGCCAGAGATCACAGGACAGTGAAGCTTTCTTT.